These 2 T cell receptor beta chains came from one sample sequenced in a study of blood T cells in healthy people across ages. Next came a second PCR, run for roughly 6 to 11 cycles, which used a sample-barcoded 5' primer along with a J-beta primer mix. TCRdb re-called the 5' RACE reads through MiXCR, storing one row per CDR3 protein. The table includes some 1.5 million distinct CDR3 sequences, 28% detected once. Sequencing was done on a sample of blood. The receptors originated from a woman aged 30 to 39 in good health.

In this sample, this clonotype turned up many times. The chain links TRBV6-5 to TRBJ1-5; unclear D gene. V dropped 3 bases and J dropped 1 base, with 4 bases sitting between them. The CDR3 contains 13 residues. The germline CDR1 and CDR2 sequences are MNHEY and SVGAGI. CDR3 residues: CASSYRSNQPQHF. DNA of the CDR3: TGTGCCAGCAGTTATAGGAGCAATCAGCCCCAGCATTTT.

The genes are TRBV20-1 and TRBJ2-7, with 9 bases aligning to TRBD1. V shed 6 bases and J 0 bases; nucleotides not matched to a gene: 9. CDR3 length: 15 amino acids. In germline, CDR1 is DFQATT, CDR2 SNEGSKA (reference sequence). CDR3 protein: CSAYPKDRGSYEQYF. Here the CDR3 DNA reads TGCAGTGCATATCCTAAGGACAGGGGCTCCTACGAGCAGTACTTC.